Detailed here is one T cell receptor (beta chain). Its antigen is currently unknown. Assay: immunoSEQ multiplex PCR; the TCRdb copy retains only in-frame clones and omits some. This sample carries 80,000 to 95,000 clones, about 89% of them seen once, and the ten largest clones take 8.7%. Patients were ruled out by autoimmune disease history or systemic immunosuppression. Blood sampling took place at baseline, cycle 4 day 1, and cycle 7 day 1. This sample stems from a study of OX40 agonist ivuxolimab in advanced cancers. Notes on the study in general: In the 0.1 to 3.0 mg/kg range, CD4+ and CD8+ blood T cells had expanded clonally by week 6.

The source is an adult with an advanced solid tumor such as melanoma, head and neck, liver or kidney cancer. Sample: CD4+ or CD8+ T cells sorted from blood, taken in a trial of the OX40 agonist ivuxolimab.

The CDR3, as DNA: TGTGCCAGCAGTTCTGGGTGGAGCTCTGGAAACACCATATATTTT. This gives the protein CASSSGWSSGNTIYF. The chain uses TRBV6-6 and TRBJ1-3; no clear D gene. Trimming pared 4 bases from V and 0 bases from J, leaving 10 bases between. Germline CDR1 MNHNY, CDR2 SVGAGI (reference sequence). The length of the CDR3 is 15 residues.